The 25 T cell receptor beta chains below come from one sample, sequenced in a study of blood T cell repertoires in COVID-19. TCRdb keeps only in-frame clones here, not all; method: immunoSEQ multiplex PCR. The table has 120,000 to 150,000 clones, more than 75% seen once. The sample comprised peripheral blood. These receptors came from a man between 60 and 75 years old with active or convalescent COVID-19.

The chain is built from TRBV5-1 and TRBJ2-1; D not certain. Germline CDR1 SGHRS, CDR2 YFSETQ. The CDR3 spans 13 residues. V lost 4 bases to trimming and J lost 7 bases, with 12 bases between them. CDR3 sequence reads: CASSPNGLNEQFF. The CDR3 coding sequence is TGCGCCAGCAGCCCTAACGGTCTAAATGAGCAGTTCTTC.

This chain connects TRBV30 to TRBJ1-6, with D unresolved. Trimming took 3 bases from V and 0 from J, leaving 3 bases between them. The CDR3 spans 13 residues. Per the germline V gene, CDR1 is GTSNPN and CDR2 is SVGIG (reference sequence). The CDR3 sequence is CAWRSSYNSPLHF. CDR3 sequence (DNA): TGTGCCTGGAGGAGCTCCTATAATTCACCCCTCCACTTT.

V and J are TRBV7-8 and TRBJ1-5, with 8 bases lining up with TRBD1. Germline V lookup: CDR1 SGHVS, CDR2 FQNEAQ. The CDR3 totals 16 residues. V gave up 8 bases and J gave up 1 base; unmatched junction bases: 10. The CDR3 spells CASGRQGRRSNQPQHF. In DNA form, the CDR3 reads TGTGCCAGCGGTCGACAGGGGAGGAGGAGCAATCAGCCCCAGCATTTT.

This chain links TRBV23-1 with TRBJ1-5, with D possibly matching TRBD1 (6 bases). TRBV23-1 belongs to the ORF category, with a function that is uncertain. Trimming took 8 bases from V and 4 from J, leaving 15 bases between them. This CDR3 region has 14 residues. CDR3 in DNA: TGCGCCAGCCGCGGGGGTAGGGGGAATCAGCCCCAGCATTTT. Amino acid sequence: CASRGGRGNQPQHF.

The genes are TRBV7-3 and TRBJ2-3; 7 nucleotides match TRBD1. The CDR3 totals 14 residues. Looked up from germline, CDR1 is SGHTA and CDR2 is FQGTGA. V shed 5 bases and J 5 bases; nucleotides not matched to a gene: 7. This CDR3 reads CASSPRQGGDTQYF. CDR3 DNA: TGTGCCAGCAGCCCCCGACAGGGCGGAGATACGCAGTATTTT.

This sequence joins TRBV27 and TRBJ2-3, with 10 bases fitting TRBD1. Trimming removed 4 bases from V and 5 bases from J; junction bases left unmatched: 3. CDR3 length: 14 residues. Germline CDR1 MNHEY, CDR2 SMNVEV (reference sequence). This CDR3 is CASSYGTGEDTQYF. DNA of the CDR3: TGTGCCAGCAGTTACGGGACAGGGGAAGATACGCAGTATTTT.

The rearrangement uses TRBV4-2 and TRBJ1-4; 9 positions agree with TRBD1. The CDR3 consists of 14 residues. Germline CDR1 is LGHNA and CDR2 is YNFKEQ. V lost 4 bases to trimming and J lost 3 bases; unmatched junction nucleotides: 0. DNA of the CDR3: TGTGCCAGCAGCCGACAGGGGGCTAATGAAAAACTGTTTTTT. Translating gives CASSRQGANEKLFF.

The V and J genes are TRBV7-3 and TRBJ2-5; 9 nucleotides align to TRBD1. The CDR3 is made up of 16 amino acids. V shed 2 bases, J shed 4 bases, and the junction held 8 bases outside the gene matches. Germline V gene lookup returns CDR1 SGHTA and CDR2 FQGTGA. DNA for the CDR3: TGTGCCAGCAGCTTATCGGACAGGGGAGGGGGAGAGACCCAGTACTTC. This encodes CASSLSDRGGGETQYF.

V is TRBV6-5 and J is TRBJ1-2; 8 positions match TRBD1. The CDR3 is 15 amino acids. J lost 4 bases, V lost 1 base, and 5 bases had no gene match. CDR1 MNHEY and CDR2 SVGAGI come from the germline V gene. This chain's CDR3 is CASSYLQGGTYGYTF. For the CDR3, the DNA is TGTGCCAGCAGTTACTTACAGGGGGGAACCTATGGCTACACCTTC.

The chain joins TRBV7-3 to TRBJ2-1; D perhaps matches TRBD2 (5 bases). CDR3 length: 14 residues. Trimming left V 5 bases short and J 9 bases short, with 17 bases between. Germline-derived CDR1 and CDR2 are SGHTA and FQGTGA. The CDR3, as DNA: TGTGCCAGCAGCCCGGGGTGGGCGGGCGGTGAGCAGTTCTTC. Translated, it gives CASSPGWAGGEQFF.

V is TRBV7-3 and J is TRBJ2-7; 7 bases are shared with TRBD1. The CDR3 totals 13 residues. After removal of 4 bases from V and 4 bases from J, the junction contained 4 bases not matched to a gene. Germline CDR1 is SGHTA and CDR2 is FQGTGA. This CDR3 is CASSSDRQYEQYF. Here the CDR3 DNA reads TGTGCCAGCAGCTCGGACAGGCAATACGAGCAGTACTTC.

This chain joins TRBV7-9 and TRBJ2-1, with TRBD1 as a possible D gene (6 bases). The ends were cut back, 2 bases at V and 15 bases at J, with 17 bases in the middle. This CDR3 spans 13 amino acids. The germline gives CDR1 SEHNR, CDR2 FQNEAQ (reference sequence). CDR3 amino acids: CASSLMGADKGFF. In DNA form, the CDR3 reads TGTGCCAGCAGCTTAATGGGGGCTGACAAGGGGTTCTTC.

This clone was counted a single time. V usage is TRBV18 and J usage is TRBJ2-7; D uncertain. The V end lost 3 bases, the J end lost 6 bases, and 9 bases lay between the germline ends. The CDR3 is 12 residues long. The germline V gene encodes CDR1 KGHSH and CDR2 LQKENI. The CDR3 sequence: CASSPYGGEQYF. CDR3 coding DNA: TGTGCCAGCTCACCCTACGGCGGCGAGCAGTACTTC.

This chain connects TRBV15 to TRBJ2-1; tentatively, D is TRBD2 (6 bases). The germline V gene has CDR1 LNHNV and CDR2 YYDKDF (reference sequence). The ends were cut back, 5 bases at V and 4 bases at J, with 15 bases in the middle. The CDR3 sequence is 15 residues long. This CDR3 is CATSPRGTGYNEQFF. The CDR3 bases are TGTGCCACCAGCCCACGCGGGACGGGGTACAATGAGCAGTTCTTC.

This rearrangement joins TRBV19 to TRBJ2-3; 7 bases are a match to TRBD2. The CDR3 consists of 14 residues. V shed 7 bases and J 4 bases; nucleotides not matched to a gene: 8. The germline V gene encodes CDR1 LNHDA and CDR2 SQIVND (reference sequence). In DNA, the CDR3 is TGTGCCAGTAAGATATGGCGGGAGTCAGATACGCAGTATTTT. Protein sequence: CASKIWRESDTQYF. Full variable domain (outside the CDR3, taken from reference TRBV19 and TRBJ2-3): DGGITQSPKYLFRKEGQNVTLSCEQNLNHDAMYWYRQDPGQGLRLIYYSQIVNDFQKGDIAEGYSVSREKKESFPLTVTSAQKNPTAFYLCASKIWRESDTQYFGPGTRLTVL.

V usage is TRBV6-5 and J usage is TRBJ2-3, with 8 bases matching TRBD2. CDR3 length: 13 residues. V was pared by 7 bases and J by 4 bases, with 4 bases of the junction left unmatched. Germline lookup yields CDR1 MNHEY and CDR2 SVGAGI. The CDR3 loop is CASKREGPDTQYF. CDR3 bases: TGTGCCAGCAAACGGGAGGGCCCAGATACGCAGTATTTT.

This chain uses TRBV6-5 with TRBJ1-6; tentatively, D is TRBD1 (5 bases). Trimming shortened V by 9 bases and J by 7 bases, and 10 bases separated the two germline ends. The germline V gene has CDR1 MNHEY and CDR2 SVGAGI. The CDR3 consists of 12 residues. CDR3 residues: CASGGRNSPLHF. Written as DNA, the CDR3 is TGTGCCAGTGGGGGGAGGAATTCACCCCTCCACTTT.

V and J are TRBV27 and TRBJ2-3; the D gene is possibly TRBD2 (6 bases). This CDR3 region has 16 residues. Germline CDR1 MNHEY, CDR2 SMNVEV (reference sequence). Trimming took off 5 bases at V and 4 bases at J, with 19 bases between the two ends. CDR3 sequence reads: CASSAGTPEWADTQYF. DNA of the CDR3: TGTGCCAGCAGTGCGGGGACTCCTGAATGGGCAGATACGCAGTATTTT.

The J gene is TRBJ1-5, the V gene TRBV2, with D unresolved. This CDR3 has 15 residues. From germline, CDR1 is SNHLY and CDR2 FYNNEI. V lost 4 bases, J lost 0 bases, and 10 bases lay in between. The CDR3 here is CASSGQDLSNQPQHF. CDR3 DNA: TGTGCCAGCAGTGGCCAGGATCTTAGCAATCAGCCCCAGCATTTT.

This chain joins TRBV27 and TRBJ2-1; 14 bases are a match to TRBD2. Germline V gene sequence: CDR1 MNHEY, CDR2 SMNVEV (reference sequence). The CDR3 runs 15 residues. V was pared by 6 bases and J by 10 bases, with 8 bases of the junction left unmatched. The CDR3 DNA reads TGTGCCAGCAGCGGGACTAGCGGGGGCTTACGGGAGCAGTTCTTC. Translated, it gives CASSGTSGGLREQFF.

This chain links TRBV6-2 or TRBV6-3 with TRBJ2-3; a possible D gene is TRBD2 (7 bases). The CDR3 loop spans 16 amino acids. Germline assignment: CDR1 MNHEY and CDR2 SVGEGT. The V gene lost 4 bases and the J gene lost 3 bases, with 17 bases spanning the gap. CDR3 sequence: CASSFGGGRSTDTQYF. The DNA for the CDR3 is TGTGCCAGCAGTTTTGGGGGCGGGAGATCAACAGATACGCAGTATTTT.

The V call is TRBV28, the J call TRBJ1-5, with TRBD1 matching over 10 bases. Germline loops: CDR1 MDHEN, CDR2 SYDVKM. The CDR3 has 15 residues. The V segment lost 2 bases and the J segment 7 bases; nucleotides outside the gene matches: 5. The CDR3 nucleotides are TGTGCCAGCAGTTTAAAGACAGGGGGCGGCCAGCCCCAGCATTTT. Protein sequence: CASSLKTGGGQPQHF.

This clone was recorded only once. The chain employs TRBV10-3 and TRBJ2-7; possible D gene TRBD2, 5 bases. The germline V gene encodes CDR1 ENHRY and CDR2 SYGVKD. The CDR3 contains 12 residues. V was clipped by 6 bases and J by 4 bases, with 10 bases between them. The CDR3 region is CAIRGTSYEQYF. CDR3 DNA sequence: TGTGCCATCAGGGGTACTAGTTACGAGCAGTACTTC.

The count of this clone is one. The chain employs TRBV3-1 (or the pseudogene TRBV3-2) and TRBJ2-3, with 7 bases aligning to TRBD2. This CDR3 comprises 11 residues. Germline CDR1 is LGHDT and CDR2 is YNNKEL (reference sequence). Trimming cost V 10 bases and J 4 bases; bases outside gene matches: 2. The CDR3 bases are TGTGCCACCCGGGGGGCAGATACGCAGTATTTT. Its translation is CATRGADTQYF.

The chain combines TRBV21-1 with TRBJ2-3; the table's TRBD2 call for D was not verified on the DNA. TRBV21-1 is an annotated pseudogene. The CDR3 runs to 17 residues. In DNA form, the CDR3 reads TGTGCCAGCAGCAGAGATAGCGGGAGAGGATGGACAGATACGCAGTATTTT. It encodes CASSRDSGRGWTDTQYF.